This T cell receptor beta chain was sequenced during a study of cytomegalovirus exposure and HLA in healthy donors. CDR3 length equals 14 residues. The germline CDR1 and CDR2 sequences are LNHDA and SQIVND (reference sequence). Trimming removed 5 bases from V and 3 bases from J, with 13 bases in between. The PCR was carried out with 60 Vbeta primers and 13 Jbeta primers. Produced via immunoSEQ multiplex PCR; TCRdb's table is partial and in-frame only. The table records about 130,000 clones, about 80% of them present only once. The sequence derives from a woman between 45 and 65 years old in good health and CMV-seronegative. Material for sequencing was PBMCs. The chain joins TRBV19 to TRBJ2-5; possible D gene TRBD1, 6 bases. The CDR3 loop is CASSVQGSEETQYF. CDR3 sequence (DNA): TGTGCCAGTAGTGTCCAGGGGAGTGAAGAGACCCAGTACTTC.